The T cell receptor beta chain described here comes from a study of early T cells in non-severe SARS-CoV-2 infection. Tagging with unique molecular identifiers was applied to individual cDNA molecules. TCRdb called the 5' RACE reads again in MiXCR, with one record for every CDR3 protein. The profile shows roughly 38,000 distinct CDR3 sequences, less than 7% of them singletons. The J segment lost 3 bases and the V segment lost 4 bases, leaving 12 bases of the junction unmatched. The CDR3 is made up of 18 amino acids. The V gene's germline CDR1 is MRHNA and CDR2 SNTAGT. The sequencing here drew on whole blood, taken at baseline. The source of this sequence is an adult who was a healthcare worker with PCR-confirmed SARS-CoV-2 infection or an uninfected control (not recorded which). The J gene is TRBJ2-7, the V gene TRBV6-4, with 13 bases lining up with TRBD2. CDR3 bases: TGTGCCAGCAGTGCCCCGGGGACGACTAGCGGGAGGTTCTACGAGCAGTACTTC. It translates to CASSAPGTTSGRFYEQYF.